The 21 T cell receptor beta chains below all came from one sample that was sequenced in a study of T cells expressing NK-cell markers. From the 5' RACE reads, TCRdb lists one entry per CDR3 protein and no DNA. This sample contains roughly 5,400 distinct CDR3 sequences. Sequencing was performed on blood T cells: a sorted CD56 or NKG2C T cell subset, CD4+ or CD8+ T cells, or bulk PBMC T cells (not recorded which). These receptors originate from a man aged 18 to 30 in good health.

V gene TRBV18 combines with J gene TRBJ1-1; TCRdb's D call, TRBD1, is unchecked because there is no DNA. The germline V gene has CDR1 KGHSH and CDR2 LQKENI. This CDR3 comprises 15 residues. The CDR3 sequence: CASSPRDSWNTEAFF.

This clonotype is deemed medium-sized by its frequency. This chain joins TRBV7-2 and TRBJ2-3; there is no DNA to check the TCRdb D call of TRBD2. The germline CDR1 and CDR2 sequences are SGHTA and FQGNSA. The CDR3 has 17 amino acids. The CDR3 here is CASPPAPLAGYTDTQYF.

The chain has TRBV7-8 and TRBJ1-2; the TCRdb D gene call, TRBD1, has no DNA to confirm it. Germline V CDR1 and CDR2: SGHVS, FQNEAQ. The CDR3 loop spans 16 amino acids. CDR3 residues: CASSPDRVNKDYGYTF. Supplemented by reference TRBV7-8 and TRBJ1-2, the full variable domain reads GAGVSQSPRYKVAKRGQDVALRCDPISGHVSLFWYQQALGQGPEFLTYFQNEAQLDKSGLPSDRFFAERPEGSVSTLKIQRTQQEDSAVYLCASSPDRVNKDYGYTFGSGTRLTVV.

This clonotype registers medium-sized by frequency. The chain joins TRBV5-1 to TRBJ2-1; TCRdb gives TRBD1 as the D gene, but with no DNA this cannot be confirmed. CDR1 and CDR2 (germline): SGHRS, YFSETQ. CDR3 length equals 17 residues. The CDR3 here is CASSVITGASSYNEQFF. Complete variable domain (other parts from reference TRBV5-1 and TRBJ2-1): KAGVTQTPRYLIKTRGQQVTLSCSPISGHRSVSWYQQTPGQGLQFLFEYFSETQRNKGNFPGRFSGRQFSNSRSEMNVSTLELGDSALYLCASSVITGASSYNEQFFGPGTRLTVL.

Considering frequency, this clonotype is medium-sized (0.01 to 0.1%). The CDR3: CASRAKQAPGSNEQFF. The V gene is TRBV7-9, the J gene TRBJ2-1; the D call from TCRdb, TRBD1, cannot be confirmed without DNA. The germline V gene has CDR1 SEHNR and CDR2 FQNEAQ (reference sequence). The CDR3 sequence is 16 residues long.

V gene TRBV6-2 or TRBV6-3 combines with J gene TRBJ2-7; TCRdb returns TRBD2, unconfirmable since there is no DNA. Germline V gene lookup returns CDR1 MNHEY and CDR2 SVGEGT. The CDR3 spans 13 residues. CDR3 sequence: CASSPTEAYEQYF.

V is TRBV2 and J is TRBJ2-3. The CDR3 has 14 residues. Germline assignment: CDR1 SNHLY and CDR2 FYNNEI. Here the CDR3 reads CASSEALARDTQYF.

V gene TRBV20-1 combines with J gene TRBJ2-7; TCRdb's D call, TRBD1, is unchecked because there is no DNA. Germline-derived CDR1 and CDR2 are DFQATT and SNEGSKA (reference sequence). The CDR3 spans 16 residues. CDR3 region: CSAAGTSIIPGYEQYF.

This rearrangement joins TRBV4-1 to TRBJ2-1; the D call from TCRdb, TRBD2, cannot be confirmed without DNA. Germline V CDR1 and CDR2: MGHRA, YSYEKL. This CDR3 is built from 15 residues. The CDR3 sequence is CASTISGTSYNEQFF.

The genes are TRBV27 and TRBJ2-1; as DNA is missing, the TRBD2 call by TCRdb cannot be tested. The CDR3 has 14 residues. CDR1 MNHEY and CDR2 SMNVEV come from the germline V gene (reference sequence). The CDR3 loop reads CASSGFLGGYEQFF.

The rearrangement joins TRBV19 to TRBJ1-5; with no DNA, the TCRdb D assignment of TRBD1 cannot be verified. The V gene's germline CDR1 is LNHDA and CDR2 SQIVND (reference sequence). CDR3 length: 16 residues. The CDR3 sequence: CASKRGGAQHNQPQHF.

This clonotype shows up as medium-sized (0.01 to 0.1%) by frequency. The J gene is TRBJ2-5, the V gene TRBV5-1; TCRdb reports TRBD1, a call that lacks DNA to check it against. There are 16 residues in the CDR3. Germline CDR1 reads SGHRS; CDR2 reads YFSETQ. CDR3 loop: CASSPGTGPVLETQYF. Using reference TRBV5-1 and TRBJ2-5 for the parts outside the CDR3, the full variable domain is KAGVTQTPRYLIKTRGQQVTLSCSPISGHRSVSWYQQTPGQGLQFLFEYFSETQRNKGNFPGRFSGRQFSNSRSEMNVSTLELGDSALYLCASSPGTGPVLETQYFGPGTRLLVL.

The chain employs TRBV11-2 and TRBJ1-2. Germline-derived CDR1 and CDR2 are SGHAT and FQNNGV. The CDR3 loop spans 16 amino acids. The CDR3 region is CASSPYPRGEGHGYTF.

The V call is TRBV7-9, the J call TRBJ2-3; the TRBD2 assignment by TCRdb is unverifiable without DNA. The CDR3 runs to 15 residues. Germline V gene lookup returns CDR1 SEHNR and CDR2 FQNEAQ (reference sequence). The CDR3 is CASSLGGPSTDTQYF.

CDR3 sequence: CAWSFDGTNEQFF. The chain recombines TRBV30 with TRBJ2-1; no DNA is available, so the TRBD1 call from TCRdb remains unchecked. The CDR3 length is 13 residues. Germline lookup yields CDR1 GTSNPN and CDR2 SVGIG (reference sequence).

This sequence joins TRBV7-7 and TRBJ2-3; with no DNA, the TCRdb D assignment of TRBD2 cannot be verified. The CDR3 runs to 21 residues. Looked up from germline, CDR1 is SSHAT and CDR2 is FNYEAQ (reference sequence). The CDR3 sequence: CASSSQFPGLAGGASTDTQYF.

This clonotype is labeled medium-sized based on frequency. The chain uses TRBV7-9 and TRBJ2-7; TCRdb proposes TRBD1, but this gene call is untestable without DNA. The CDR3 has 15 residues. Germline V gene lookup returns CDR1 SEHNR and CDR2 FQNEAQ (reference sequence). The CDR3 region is CASSSTGTGPYEQYF.

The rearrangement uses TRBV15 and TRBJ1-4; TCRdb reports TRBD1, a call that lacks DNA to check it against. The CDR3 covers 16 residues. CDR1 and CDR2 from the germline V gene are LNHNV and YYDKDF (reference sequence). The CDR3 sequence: CATSRDRPSLNEKLFF.

The chain's CDR3 is CASSLEAPQVYEQYF. This chain links TRBV11-2 with TRBJ2-7. Per the germline V gene, CDR1 is SGHAT and CDR2 is FQNNGV. The CDR3 has 15 residues.

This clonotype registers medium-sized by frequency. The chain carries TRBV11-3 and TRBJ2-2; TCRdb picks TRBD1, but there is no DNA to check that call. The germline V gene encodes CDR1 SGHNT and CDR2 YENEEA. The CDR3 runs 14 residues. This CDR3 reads CASSPRGHTGELFF.

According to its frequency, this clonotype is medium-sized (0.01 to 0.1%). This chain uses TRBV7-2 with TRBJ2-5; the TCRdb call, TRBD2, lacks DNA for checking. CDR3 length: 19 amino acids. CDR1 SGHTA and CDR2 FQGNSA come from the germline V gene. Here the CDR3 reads CASSTRFGTSGATQETQYF.